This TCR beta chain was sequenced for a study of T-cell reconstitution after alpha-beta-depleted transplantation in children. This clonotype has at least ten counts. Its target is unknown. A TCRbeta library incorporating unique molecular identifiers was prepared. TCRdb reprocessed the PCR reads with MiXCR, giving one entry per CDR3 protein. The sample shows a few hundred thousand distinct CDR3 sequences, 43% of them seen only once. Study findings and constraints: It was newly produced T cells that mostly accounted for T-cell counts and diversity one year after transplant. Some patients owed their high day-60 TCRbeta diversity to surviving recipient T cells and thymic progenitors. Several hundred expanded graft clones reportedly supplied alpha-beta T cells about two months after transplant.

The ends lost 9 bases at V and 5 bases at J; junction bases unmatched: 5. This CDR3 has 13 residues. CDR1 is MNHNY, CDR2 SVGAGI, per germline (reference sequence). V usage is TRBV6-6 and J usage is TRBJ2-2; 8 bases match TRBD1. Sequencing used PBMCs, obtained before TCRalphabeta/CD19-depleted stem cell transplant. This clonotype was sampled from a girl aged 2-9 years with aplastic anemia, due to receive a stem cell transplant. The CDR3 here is CASYRGETGELFF. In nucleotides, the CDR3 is TGTGCCAGTTACAGGGGGGAAACCGGGGAGCTGTTTTTT.